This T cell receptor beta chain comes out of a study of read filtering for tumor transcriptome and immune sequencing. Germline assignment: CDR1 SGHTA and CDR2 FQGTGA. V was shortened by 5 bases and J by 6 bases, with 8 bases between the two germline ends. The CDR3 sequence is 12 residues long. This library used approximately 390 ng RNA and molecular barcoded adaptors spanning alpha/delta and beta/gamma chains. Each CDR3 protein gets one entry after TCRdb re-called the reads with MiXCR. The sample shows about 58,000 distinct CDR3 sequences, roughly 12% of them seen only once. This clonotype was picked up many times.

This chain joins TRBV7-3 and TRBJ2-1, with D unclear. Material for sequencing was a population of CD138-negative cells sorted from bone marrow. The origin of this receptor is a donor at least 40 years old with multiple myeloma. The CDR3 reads CASSARSNEQFF. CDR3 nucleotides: TGTGCCAGCAGCGCACGAAGCAATGAGCAGTTCTTC.